This T cell receptor beta chain was sequenced in a study of Tregs in tolerant kidney transplant recipients. Study-level points and caveats: This study did not directly address biological reproducibility. Validation in larger populations is needed because few patients were studied.

Notes on this clone: Its antigen is not known.

CD4+CD25+CD127- Tregs, CD4+CD25- non-Tregs, CD4 and CD8 cells were sorted. The protocol was immunoSEQ multiplex PCR, while the TCRdb copy is restricted to in-frame clones and leaves out a portion. The data contain some 80,000 clones, 95% to 98% of them seen just once; the ten biggest clones take up around 0.58%. This CDR3 has 15 residues. V lost 0 bases and J 3 bases, leaving 11 bases between the germline ends. CDR1 and CDR2 (germline): SGHNT, YENEEA. The sequence came from a human donor who received a combined kidney and bone marrow transplant. The specimen was CD4+ T cells from blood, collected before the transplant. The rearrangement uses TRBV11-3 and TRBJ1-1, with D perhaps matching TRBD1 (6 bases). In nucleotides, the CDR3 is TGTGCCAGCAGCTTAGAAGGGGGATCAGACACTGAAGCTTTCTTT. It yields the protein CASSLEGGSDTEAFF.